This TCR beta chain was found in a study of CD8 T cells in ankylosing spondylitis. MiXCR, run by TCRdb on the 5' RACE reads, gives a single entry per CDR3 protein. Here the sample spans hundreds of thousands of distinct CDR3 sequences, approximately 20% being singletons. Study results and caveats: Certain motif variants had earlier appeared in reactive arthritis synovial fluid and blood. Typical of ankylosing spondylitis blood, it appeared, was a TCR beta motif of under 10 highly homologous variants.

Notes on this clonotype: What it binds is not known.

V was shortened by 2 bases and J by 6 bases, with 13 bases between the two germline ends. This CDR3 is 15 amino acids long. The germline V gene has CDR1 MNHEY and CDR2 SVGEGT. The sequenced sample was blood, either unsorted or a sorted T cell fraction (not recorded which). This TCR was recovered from a male donor with ankylosing spondylitis. The rearrangement uses TRBV6-2 or TRBV6-3 and TRBJ1-4, with D maybe TRBD1 (6 bases). Here the CDR3 DNA reads TGTGCCAGCAGTTACGCAAAGGGACACGATGAAAAACTGTTTTTT. Its protein product is CASSYAKGHDEKLFF.